This TCR beta chain was documented in a study of blood T cell repertoires in COVID-19. Here immunoSEQ multiplex PCR was the method, and the copy in TCRdb shows in-frame clones only, minus some. The table lists some 62,000 clones, 86% of them singletons, with under 1.5% in the top ten. This clone was counted a few times. The CDR3 totals 13 residues. Per germline, CDR1 SGHRS and CDR2 YFSETQ. Trimming took 5 bases from V and 0 from J, leaving 7 bases between them. Sequenced: peripheral blood. This chain connects TRBV5-1 to TRBJ2-3; D perhaps matches TRBD2 (6 bases). The TCR comes from a woman aged 80 or older with acute or convalescent COVID-19. CDR3 residues: CASREGSTDTQYF. CDR3 nucleotides: TGCGCCAGCAGGGAGGGAAGCACAGATACGCAGTATTTT.